This TCR beta chain was identified in a study of cytomegalovirus exposure and HLA in healthy donors. Study at large: Inside one of the first data releases sat 85 million or so unique TCRs taken from HLA-typed donors. General observations from the study: According to reports, the classifier identified cytomegalovirus status with high specificity and sensitivity. Exclusion applied to some V segments, including TRBV6-2 and TRBV6-3, as they were indistinguishable. Immune exposure information available was restricted to CMV serostatus.

Comments on this clone: Its specificity is unknown.

J lost 3 bases, V lost 5 bases, and 9 bases had no gene match. Germline V lookup: CDR1 MNHEY, CDR2 SMNVEV (reference sequence). The CDR3 loop spans 16 amino acids. The PCR employed 60 Vbeta primers together with 13 Jbeta primers. Here immunoSEQ multiplex PCR was the method, and the copy in TCRdb shows in-frame clones only, minus some. The sample has 150,000 to 180,000 clones; 80% are singletons. This TCR was sampled from a woman aged 40 to 50 in good health and CMV-seropositive. The chain carries TRBV27 and TRBJ2-7; 11 bases are a match to TRBD1. The sequencing sample was made of PBMCs. The CDR3 sequence is CASSPRPGTGGYEQYF. CDR3 DNA: TGTGCCAGCAGTCCCCGCCCCGGGACAGGGGGCTACGAGCAGTACTTC.